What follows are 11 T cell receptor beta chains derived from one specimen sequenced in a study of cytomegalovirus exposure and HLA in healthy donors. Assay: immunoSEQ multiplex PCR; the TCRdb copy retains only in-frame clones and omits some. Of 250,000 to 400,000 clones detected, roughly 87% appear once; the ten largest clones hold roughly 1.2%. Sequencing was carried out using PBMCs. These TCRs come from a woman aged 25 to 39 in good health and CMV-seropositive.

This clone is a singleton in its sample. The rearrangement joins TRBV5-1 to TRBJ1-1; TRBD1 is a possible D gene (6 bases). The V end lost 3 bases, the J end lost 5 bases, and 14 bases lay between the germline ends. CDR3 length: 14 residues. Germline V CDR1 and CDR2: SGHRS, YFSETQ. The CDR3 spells CASSSQGSGTEAFF. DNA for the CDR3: TGCGCCAGCAGCTCGCAGGGGTCGGGGACTGAAGCTTTCTTT.

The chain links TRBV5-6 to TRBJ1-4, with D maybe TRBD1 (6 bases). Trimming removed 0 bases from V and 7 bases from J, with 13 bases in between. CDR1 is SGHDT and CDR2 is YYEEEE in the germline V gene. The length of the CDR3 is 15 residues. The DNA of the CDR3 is TGTGCCAGCAGCTTGGCCAGGGGATTGAGTGAAAAACTGTTTTTT. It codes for CASSLARGLSEKLFF. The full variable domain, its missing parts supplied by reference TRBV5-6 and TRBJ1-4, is DAGVTQSPTHLIKTRGQQVTLRCSPKSGHDTVSWYQQALGQGPQFIFQYYEEEERQRGNFPDRFSGHQFPNYSSELNVNALLLGDSALYLCASSLARGLSEKLFFGSGTQLSVL.

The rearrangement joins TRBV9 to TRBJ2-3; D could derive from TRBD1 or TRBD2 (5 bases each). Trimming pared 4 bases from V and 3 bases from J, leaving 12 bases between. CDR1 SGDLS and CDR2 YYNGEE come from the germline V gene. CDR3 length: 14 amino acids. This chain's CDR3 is CASSFRDPTDTQYF. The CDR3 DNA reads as TGTGCCAGCAGCTTCCGGGACCCGACAGATACGCAGTATTTT.

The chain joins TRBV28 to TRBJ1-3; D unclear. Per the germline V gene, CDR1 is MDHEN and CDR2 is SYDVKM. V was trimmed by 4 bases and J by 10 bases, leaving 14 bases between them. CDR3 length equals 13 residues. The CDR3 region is CASSYPSVDTIYF. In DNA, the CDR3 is TGTGCCAGCAGTTATCCCTCTGTAGATACCATATATTTT.

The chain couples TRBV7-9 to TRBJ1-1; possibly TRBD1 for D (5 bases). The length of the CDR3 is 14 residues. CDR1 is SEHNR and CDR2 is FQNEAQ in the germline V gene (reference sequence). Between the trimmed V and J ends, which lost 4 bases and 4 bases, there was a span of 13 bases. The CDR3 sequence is CASSSPWGSTEAFF. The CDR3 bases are TGTGCCAGCAGCTCCCCCTGGGGCAGCACTGAAGCTTTCTTT.

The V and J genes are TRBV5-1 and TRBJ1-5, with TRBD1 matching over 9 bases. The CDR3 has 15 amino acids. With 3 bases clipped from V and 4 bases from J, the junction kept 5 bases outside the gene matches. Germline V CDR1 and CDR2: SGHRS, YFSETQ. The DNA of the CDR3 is TGCGCCAGCAGCTCGGGGACAGGGTTAAATCAGCCCCAGCATTTT. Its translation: CASSSGTGLNQPQHF.

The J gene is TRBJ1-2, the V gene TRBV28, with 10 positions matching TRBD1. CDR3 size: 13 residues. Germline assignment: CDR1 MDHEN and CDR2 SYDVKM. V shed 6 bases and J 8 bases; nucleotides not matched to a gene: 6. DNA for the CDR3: TGTGCCAGCAGAGTCGGGACAGGGGTAGGCTACACCTTC. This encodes CASRVGTGVGYTF.

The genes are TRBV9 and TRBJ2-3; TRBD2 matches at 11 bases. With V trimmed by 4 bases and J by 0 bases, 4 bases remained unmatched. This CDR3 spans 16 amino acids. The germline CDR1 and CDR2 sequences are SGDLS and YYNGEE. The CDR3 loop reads CASSLRTSGSTDTQYF. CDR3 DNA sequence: TGTGCCAGCAGCTTAAGGACTAGCGGGAGCACAGATACGCAGTATTTT.

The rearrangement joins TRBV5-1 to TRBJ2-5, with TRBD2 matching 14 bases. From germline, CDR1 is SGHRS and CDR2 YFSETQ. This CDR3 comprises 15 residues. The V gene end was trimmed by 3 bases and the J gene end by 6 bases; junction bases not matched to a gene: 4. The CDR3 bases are TGCGCCAGCAGCTCGGGACTAGCGGGAGAACAGACCCAGTACTTC. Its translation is CASSSGLAGEQTQYF.

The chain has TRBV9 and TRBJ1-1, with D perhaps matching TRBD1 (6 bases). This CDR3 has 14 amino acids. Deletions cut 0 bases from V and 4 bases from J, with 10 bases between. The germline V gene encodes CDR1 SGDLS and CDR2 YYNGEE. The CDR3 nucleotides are TGTGCCAGCAGCGTAGTGTCGGGGGCCACTGAAGCTTTCTTT. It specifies CASSVVSGATEAFF.

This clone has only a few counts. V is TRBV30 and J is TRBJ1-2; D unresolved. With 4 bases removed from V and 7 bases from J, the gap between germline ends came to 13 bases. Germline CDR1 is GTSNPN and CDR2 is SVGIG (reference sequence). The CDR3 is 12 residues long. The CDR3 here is CAWNPMLVGYTF. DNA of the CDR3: TGTGCCTGGAACCCCATGCTCGTTGGCTACACCTTC. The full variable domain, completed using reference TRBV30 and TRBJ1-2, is SQTIHQWPATLVQPVGSPLSLECTVEGTSNPNLYWYRQAAGRGLQLLFYSVGIGQISSEVPQNLSASRPQDRQFILSSKKLLLSDSGFYLCAWNPMLVGYTFGSGTRLTVV.